What follows are 27 T cell receptor beta chains derived from one specimen sequenced in a study of control samples from healthy donors and cancer patients. Data came from immunoSEQ multiplex PCR; TCRdb stores just in-frame clones and leaves some out. The table lists 350,000 to 450,000 clones, around 90% of them singletons. The sequencing input was PBMCs. Source of these receptors: a man aged 40-49 years with head and neck cancer.

A remark on this clone: The junction and the germline gene differ at one end; a read error may be behind it. CDR3 coding DNA: TGTGCCAGCAGTGTTGAGCAGGGTAGCGTCTTC. Translated: CASSVEQGSVF. V is TRBV28 and J is TRBJ2-1; D possibly matches TRBD1 or TRBD2 (5 bases each). Germline V lookup: CDR1 MDHEN, CDR2 SYDVKM. The CDR3 is 11 residues long.

Comments on this clone: The same CDR3 also results from other DNA sequences found in this sample. This sequence joins TRBV7-2 and TRBJ2-7, with D possibly being TRBD1 (7 bases). The CDR3 extends over 13 amino acids. The V and J ends lost 3 bases and 4 bases respectively, with 10 bases between them. CDR1 is SGHTA and CDR2 is FQGNSA in the germline V gene. CDR3 in amino acids: CASSFQGGYEQYF. The CDR3 nucleotides read TGTGCCAGCAGCTTTCAGGGGGGTTACGAGCAGTACTTC.

This clone was seen a handful of times. The chain couples TRBV27 to TRBJ1-1, with D possibly being TRBD1 (6 bases). In germline, CDR1 is MNHEY, CDR2 SMNVEV (reference sequence). Trimming left V 2 bases short and J 4 bases short, with 8 bases between. The CDR3 totals 13 residues. The CDR3 here is CASSLGGGTEAFF. The CDR3 DNA reads TGTGCCAGCAGTTTAGGAGGGGGCACTGAAGCTTTCTTT.

CDR3: CATRNIGSPGVHGNTIYF. In DNA, the CDR3 is TGTGCCACCAGAAATATCGGAAGCCCTGGAGTCCATGGAAACACCATATATTTT. The rearrangement joins TRBV15 to TRBJ1-3, with D unresolved. CDR1 and CDR2 (germline): LNHNV, YYDKDF (reference sequence). The CDR3 covers 18 residues. Trimming removed 6 bases at V and 3 bases at J, with 24 bases between.

J is TRBJ1-1 and V is TRBV27; D gene uncertain. The V gene's germline CDR1 is MNHEY and CDR2 SMNVEV (reference sequence). This CDR3 has 13 amino acids. The ends were cut back, 1 base at V and 1 base at J, with 4 bases in the middle. CDR3 loop: CASSLWQNTEAFF. In nucleotides, the CDR3 is TGTGCCAGCAGTTTATGGCAGAACACTGAAGCTTTCTTT.

The chain employs TRBV9 and TRBJ2-5, with D tentatively TRBD1 or TRBD2 (6 bases each). The CDR3 totals 15 residues. Trimming took 4 bases from V and 4 from J, leaving 17 bases between them. Germline assignment: CDR1 SGDLS and CDR2 YYNGEE. CDR3 residues: CASSKDGGLLETQYF. The CDR3 DNA is TGTGCCAGCAGCAAAGATGGGGGGCTGTTAGAGACCCAGTACTTC.

The V call is TRBV11-1, the J call TRBJ2-5; D ambiguous. There are 12 residues in the CDR3. V was cut by 7 bases and J by 0 bases, with 6 bases left in between. Germline V lookup: CDR1 SGHAT, CDR2 FQDESV (reference sequence). The DNA of the CDR3 is TGTGCCAGCAACCAGTACCAAGAGACCCAGTACTTC. Its protein is CASNQYQETQYF.

V usage is TRBV6-1 and J usage is TRBJ2-7; D is unresolved. Trimming took off 2 bases at V and 0 bases at J, with 8 bases between the two ends. CDR1 is MNHNS and CDR2 is SASEGT in the germline V gene. This CDR3 spans 14 amino acids. The CDR3 DNA is TGTGCCAGCAGTGAACACGGCAGCTCCTACGAGCAGTACTTC. It specifies CASSEHGSSYEQYF.

The chain combines TRBV6-5 with TRBJ1-6; the D gene is possibly TRBD1 (5 bases). The CDR3 length is 15 residues. Germline lookup yields CDR1 MNHEY and CDR2 SVGAGI. V lost 6 bases, J lost 3 bases, and 12 bases lay in between. DNA of the CDR3: TGTGCCAGCAGCTCCCCCGGGGGCTATAATTCACCCCTCCACTTT. Encoded protein: CASSSPGGYNSPLHF.

In this sample, this clone turned up a few times. The chain links TRBV19 to TRBJ2-1; TRBD2 might be the D (5 bases). The CDR3 is made up of 12 amino acids. Germline-derived CDR1 and CDR2 are LNHDA and SQIVND (reference sequence). The V gene lost 9 bases and the J gene lost 4 bases, with 10 bases spanning the gap. CDR3 nucleotides: TGTGCCAGCTCCGGGATATACAATGAGCAGTTCTTC. Its protein is CASSGIYNEQFF.

This chain links TRBV12-3 or TRBV12-4 with TRBJ2-3, with TRBD1 matching over 8 bases. This CDR3 is built from 12 residues. Trimming removed 6 bases from V and 6 bases from J; junction bases left unmatched: 2. The CDR3 coding sequence is TGTGCCAGCAGAAACAGGGGGGATACGCAGTATTTT. Translating it yields CASRNRGDTQYF.

The V and J genes are TRBV7-2 and TRBJ2-1, with 10 bases matching TRBD2. The CDR3 sequence is 15 residues long. V lost 5 bases and J lost 5; bases outside the gene matches: 6. Germline-derived CDR1 and CDR2 are SGHTA and FQGNSA. The CDR3: CASSDRTSGNNEQFF. CDR3 in DNA: TGTGCCAGCAGCGACCGGACTAGCGGTAACAATGAGCAGTTCTTC.

Only a few counts were recorded for this clone. The V and J genes are TRBV4-1 and TRBJ2-7, with D tentatively TRBD1 (6 bases). This CDR3 has 15 residues. CDR1 is MGHRA and CDR2 is YSYEKL in the germline V gene. V was shortened by 0 bases and J by 3 bases, with 12 bases between the two germline ends. CDR3 sequence: CASSQEDRIFYEQYF. CDR3 nucleotide sequence: TGCGCCAGCAGCCAAGAAGACAGGATCTTCTACGAGCAGTACTTC.

The rearrangement uses TRBV28 and TRBJ1-1; D is uncertain. CDR3 length: 18 residues. CDR1 MDHEN and CDR2 SYDVKM come from the germline V gene. The V end lost 6 bases, the J end lost 1 base, and 24 bases lay between the germline ends. The CDR3 protein is CASRPVDLAPAQNTEAFF. CDR3 nucleotide sequence: TGTGCCAGCAGACCCGTAGACCTGGCCCCAGCCCAGAACACTGAAGCTTTCTTT.

CDR3 coding DNA: TGCGCCAGCAGCCAAGTGGTCAGCGCCCCTAATAACTATGGCTACACCTTC. Residues: CASSQVVSAPNNYGYTF. V is TRBV4-1 and J is TRBJ1-2; D unclear. V lost 1 base, J lost 1 base, and 16 bases lay in between. CDR3 length equals 17 residues. CDR1 is MGHRA and CDR2 is YSYEKL in the germline V gene.

This chain joins TRBV14 and TRBJ1-1; the D is unclear. The V gene's germline CDR1 is SGHDN and CDR2 FVKESK. V was shortened by 5 bases and J by 3 bases, with 10 bases between the two germline ends. CDR3 length: 13 amino acids. The CDR3 reads CASSSNLDTEAFF. The CDR3 DNA reads TGTGCCAGCAGCTCAAATTTGGACACTGAAGCTTTCTTT.

This rearrangement joins TRBV3-1 (or the pseudogene TRBV3-2) to TRBJ1-2, with D unresolved. The length of the CDR3 is 14 residues. From germline, CDR1 is LGHDT and CDR2 YNNKEL (reference sequence). V gave up 0 bases and J gave up 6 bases, with 11 bases separating them. This chain's CDR3 is CASSQDRAYHGYTF. The CDR3 DNA is TGTGCCAGCAGCCAAGATAGGGCATATCATGGCTACACCTTC.

The V and J genes are TRBV30 and TRBJ1-2; the match to TRBD1 covers 10 bases. The J segment lost 6 bases and the V segment lost 5 bases, leaving 6 bases of the junction unmatched. The CDR3 sequence is 13 residues long. Germline V gene lookup returns CDR1 GTSNPN and CDR2 SVGIG (reference sequence). The CDR3 spells CAWARDRGNGYTF. CDR3 sequence (DNA): TGTGCCTGGGCCCGGGACAGGGGTAATGGCTACACCTTC.

This chain joins TRBV30 and TRBJ1-5, with D unclear. Germline CDR1 is GTSNPN and CDR2 is SVGIG (reference sequence). Trimming cost V 4 bases and J 5 bases, with 12 bases left between them. This CDR3 region has 13 residues. This CDR3 is CAWTPLPDQPQHF. The CDR3 DNA sequence: TGTGCCTGGACCCCCCTCCCAGATCAGCCCCAGCATTTT.

In this sample, this clone turned up once. V gene TRBV6-5 combines with J gene TRBJ2-2; D possibly corresponds to TRBD2 (5 bases). CDR3 length equals 13 residues. Germline V gives CDR1 MNHEY, CDR2 SVGAGI. V dropped 5 bases and J dropped 11 bases, with 15 bases sitting between them. This CDR3 is CASSHLPGKELFF. DNA of the CDR3: TGTGCCAGCAGTCACCTACCCGGGAAAGAGCTGTTTTTT.

The chain carries TRBV4-1 and TRBJ1-1; D unclear. CDR1 is MGHRA and CDR2 is YSYEKL in the germline V gene. V lost 2 bases, J lost 1 base, and 5 bases lay in between. The CDR3 length is 13 residues. CDR3 sequence: CASSQQENTEAFF. The CDR3 DNA sequence: TGCGCCAGCAGCCAACAGGAGAACACTGAAGCTTTCTTT.

V gene TRBV4-3 combines with J gene TRBJ2-5; tentatively, D is TRBD2 (6 bases). The germline CDR1 and CDR2 sequences are LGHNA and YSLEER. The CDR3 consists of 17 residues. V lost 4 bases to trimming and J lost 2 bases, with 20 bases between them. In nucleotides, the CDR3 is TGCGCCAGCAGCCCGCGTTTTGGGCGGGGCCAACAAGAGACCCAGTACTTC. Its translation is CASSPRFGRGQQETQYF.

V gene TRBV14 combines with J gene TRBJ2-1; 8 nucleotides agree with TRBD1. There are 15 residues in the CDR3. Germline lookup yields CDR1 SGHDN and CDR2 FVKESK. Germline trimming cut 4 bases from V and 8 bases from J; bases unmatched to any gene: 10. The CDR3 reads CASSLGQGLFYEQFF. The CDR3 bases are TGTGCCAGCAGCCTCGGACAGGGCCTATTTTATGAGCAGTTCTTC.

The chain joins TRBV24-1 to TRBJ2-3; 7 bases line up with TRBD1. Per the germline V gene, CDR1 is KGHDR and CDR2 is SFDVKD. The CDR3 sequence is 16 residues long. Losses at the gene ends were 4 bases for V and 3 bases for J; bases not matched to a gene: 9. The CDR3: CATSEGQAEWTDTQYF. DNA for the CDR3: TGTGCCACCAGTGAAGGACAGGCCGAATGGACAGATACGCAGTATTTT.

The CDR3 loop reads CASSPLTGGNSPLHF. CDR3 sequence (DNA): TGCGCCAGCAGCCCGTTAACAGGGGGTAATTCACCCCTCCACTTT. The genes are TRBV4-3 and TRBJ1-6, with 8 bases that match TRBD1. From germline, CDR1 is LGHNA and CDR2 YSLEER. Unmatched junction bases numbered 5, after V lost 4 bases and J lost 6 bases. CDR3 length: 15 amino acids.

The genes are TRBV6-6 and TRBJ1-1; D possibly corresponds to TRBD1 (5 bases). Trimming stripped 0 bases from V and 4 bases from J, with 9 bases between. CDR3 length equals 14 residues. The germline CDR1 and CDR2 sequences are MNHNY and SVGAGI (reference sequence). CDR3 sequence reads: CASSYSGEGTEAFF. DNA for the CDR3: TGTGCCAGCAGTTACTCGGGGGAGGGCACTGAAGCTTTCTTT.

V is TRBV27 and J is TRBJ1-6; D may be TRBD1 (5 bases). V was clipped by 7 bases and J by 7 bases, with 23 bases between them. Germline CDR1 is MNHEY and CDR2 is SMNVEV (reference sequence). The CDR3 length is 17 residues. CDR3 coding DNA: TGTGCCAGCACCCCCGGGGGTAGCCGATTCCAAAATTCACCCCTCCACTTT. Its protein product is CASTPGGSRFQNSPLHF.